This T cell receptor (beta chain) was sequenced during a study of CD8+ T cells in alopecia areata. Specified treatment: oral pan-JAK inhibitor, 5-10 mg twice daily. Patients with alopecia areata provided lesional scalp punch biopsies as well as peripheral blood. RNA, once extracted, was reverse transcribed into cDNA for use as the sequencing template. Clones were read by immunoSEQ multiplex PCR, and TCRdb kept only the in-frame ones, dropping some. The sample yields more than 1,300 clones, roughly 77% seen once. V was clipped by 0 bases and J by 7 bases; unmatched bases: 6. The CDR3 has 15 residues. Germline lookup yields CDR1 SGHDT and CDR2 YYEEEE. This clone was seen just once.

The sample here was skin, taken at week 24, from a patient treated with tofacitinib. The chain carries TRBV5-6 and TRBJ2-7; TRBD1 matches at 11 bases. The origin of this receptor is a human donor with alopecia areata. This CDR3 is CASSLDGTGGREQYF. DNA for the CDR3: TGTGCCAGCAGCTTGGACGGGACAGGGGGAAGGGAGCAGTACTTC.